The 32 T cell receptor beta chains below all came from one sample that was sequenced in a study of cytomegalovirus exposure and HLA in healthy donors (dated by TCRdb to 2015 to 2018). The library came from the immunoSEQ multiplex PCR assay. The multiplex PCR relied on a mix of 60 forward primers for TCR Vbeta segments and 13 reverse primers for TCR Jbeta segments. Drawn from immuneACCESS, this table holds only the in-frame rearrangements with V and J called that TCRdb kept. Clones are partly lost; checked studies trace under half to an unresolved V gene and leave the rest unexplained. The sample table holds approximately 32,000 clones, of which around 83% were seen once. The ten largest clones capture less than 4.5% of the sample. The sample was PBMCs. The receptors here all came from a young woman in good health and CMV-seronegative.

The CDR3 region is CASSPAGRSGETQYF. The CDR3 DNA reads as TGTGCCAGCTCACCAGCTGGCCGAAGTGGAGAGACCCAGTACTTC. The V and J genes are TRBV18 and TRBJ2-5; no clear D gene. The CDR3 runs to 15 residues. Between the trimmed V and J ends, which lost 2 bases and 4 bases, there was a span of 14 bases. From germline, CDR1 is KGHSH and CDR2 LQKENI.

V and J are TRBV5-1 and TRBJ2-7, with D maybe TRBD2 (6 bases). V was shortened by 0 bases and J by 6 bases, with 16 bases between the two germline ends. CDR3 length: 15 residues. Germline V CDR1 and CDR2: SGHRS, YFSETQ. DNA for the CDR3: TGCGCCAGCAGCTTGGGCGGGACGGAGTTCGTCGAGCAGTACTTC. Protein product: CASSLGGTEFVEQYF. Drawing the rest from reference TRBV5-1 and TRBJ2-7, the complete variable domain is KAGVTQTPRYLIKTRGQQVTLSCSPISGHRSVSWYQQTPGQGLQFLFEYFSETQRNKGNFPGRFSGRQFSNSRSEMNVSTLELGDSALYLCASSLGGTEFVEQYFGPGTRLTVT.

The chain links TRBV28 to TRBJ1-2; possible D gene TRBD1, 6 bases. The length of the CDR3 is 15 residues. The germline V gene has CDR1 MDHEN and CDR2 SYDVKM. V lost 4 bases to trimming and J lost 6 bases, with 18 bases between them. The CDR3 loop reads CASSSAGDPPDGYTF. The CDR3 DNA sequence: TGTGCCAGCAGTTCCGCAGGGGATCCCCCGGATGGCTACACCTTC.

V usage is TRBV4-1 and J usage is TRBJ1-1; D not resolved. The CDR3 has 11 amino acids. Per the germline V gene, CDR1 is MGHRA and CDR2 is YSYEKL. V dropped 1 base and J dropped 10 bases, with 7 bases sitting between them. The CDR3 reads CASSQGLVAFF. Here the CDR3 DNA reads TGCGCCAGCAGCCAAGGGCTAGTAGCTTTCTTT.

The chain uses TRBV9 and TRBJ2-1, with 7 bases fitting TRBD2. Germline loops: CDR1 SGDLS, CDR2 YYNGEE. The V segment lost 4 bases and the J segment 4 bases; nucleotides outside the gene matches: 8. This CDR3 has 15 residues. The CDR3 region has the DNA TGTGCCAGCAGCTCTCAACCGGGACTATACAATGAGCAGTTCTTC. This encodes CASSSQPGLYNEQFF.

This rearrangement joins TRBV2 to TRBJ2-7; 7 nucleotides agree with TRBD2. Germline CDR1 reads SNHLY; CDR2 reads FYNNEI. The CDR3 has 13 amino acids. J gave up 2 bases and V 4 bases, and 2 bases lay outside the gene matches. As DNA, the CDR3 is TGTGCCAGCAGTGGACTAGCTCCCTACGAGCAGTACTTC. Translated, it gives CASSGLAPYEQYF. Full variable domain (outside the CDR3, taken from reference TRBV2 and TRBJ2-7): EPEVTQTPSHQVTQMGQEVILRCVPISNHLYFYWYRQILGQKVEFLVSFYNNEISEKSEIFDDQFSVERPDGSNFTLKIRSTKLEDSAMYFCASSGLAPYEQYFGPGTRLTVT.

Of note for this clone: Other nucleotide sequences from this sample produce the same CDR3. CDR3 residues: CASSQGTSGYEQYF. CDR3 in DNA: TGCGCCAGCAGCCAGGGGACTAGCGGCTACGAGCAGTACTTC. V and J are TRBV4-1 and TRBJ2-7; 11 bases match TRBD2. Germline V gene sequence: CDR1 MGHRA, CDR2 YSYEKL. CDR3 length equals 14 residues. Trimming at V came to 3 bases and at J to 3 bases, leaving 1 base not matched to a gene.

The rearrangement uses TRBV12-5 and TRBJ1-1; D not resolved. This CDR3 has 14 residues. CDR1 and CDR2 (germline): LGHNT, FRNRAP. Between the trimmed V and J ends, which lost 2 bases and 4 bases, there was a span of 11 bases. CDR3: CASGLYSRATEAFF. The CDR3 DNA reads TGTGCTAGTGGTTTGTATTCCCGAGCCACTGAAGCTTTCTTT.

CDR3 DNA sequence: TGTGCCAGCAGCGCCGACAGGGTCGGGTACAATGAGCAGTTCTTC. This gives the protein CASSADRVGYNEQFF. The chain couples TRBV7-9 to TRBJ2-1, with 7 bases that match TRBD1. CDR1 is SEHNR and CDR2 is FQNEAQ in the germline V gene (reference sequence). The V and J ends lost 5 bases and 4 bases, in that order; junction bases with no gene match: 8. CDR3 length equals 15 residues.

This clone occurred once. The chain recombines TRBV11-2 with TRBJ1-6; D is uncertain. The CDR3 runs 14 residues. The germline gives CDR1 SGHAT, CDR2 FQNNGV. Deletions cut 5 bases from V and 8 bases from J, with 13 bases between. Here the CDR3 DNA reads TGTGCCAGCAGCCAGACACGGCTGGATTCACCCCTCCACTTT. It translates to CASSQTRLDSPLHF.

The rearrangement joins TRBV29-1 to TRBJ2-4, with a possible D match to TRBD2 (5 bases). Germline values: CDR1 SQVTM, CDR2 ANQGSEA. The CDR3 totals 15 residues. V was shortened by 0 bases and J by 0 bases, with 9 bases between the two germline ends. The CDR3 DNA sequence: TGCAGCGTTGAAGATCGGGGTCTAGCCAAAAACATTCAGTACTTC. Its translation is CSVEDRGLAKNIQYF.

The chain couples TRBV7-8 to TRBJ2-1; 12 positions match TRBD2. Germline V gives CDR1 SGHVS, CDR2 FQNEAQ. V lost 4 bases to trimming and J lost 2 bases; unmatched junction nucleotides: 6. The CDR3 has 17 amino acids. CDR3 sequence (DNA): TGTGCCAGCAGCTCCGCCGCTAGCGGGAGGGCCTACAATGAGCAGTTCTTC. It encodes CASSSAASGRAYNEQFF.

This chain joins TRBV10-3 and TRBJ2-7, with D perhaps TRBD2 (7 bases). The CDR3 is made up of 14 amino acids. The germline gives CDR1 ENHRY, CDR2 SYGVKD. The V gene lost 6 bases and the J gene lost 2 bases, with 14 bases spanning the gap. The CDR3 DNA sequence: TGTGCCATCAGCTCGGCGGGGGCCCCCTACGAGCAGTACTTC. Protein: CAISSAGAPYEQYF.

This sequence joins TRBV28 and TRBJ2-5; TRBD1 matches at 8 bases. The CDR3 is 13 residues long. Germline values: CDR1 MDHEN, CDR2 SYDVKM. Unmatched junction bases numbered 4, after V lost 6 bases and J lost 4 bases. The CDR3 nucleotides are TGTGCCAGCAGCCCAGGGGGCGGAGAGACCCAGTACTTC. Protein product: CASSPGGGETQYF. The full variable domain, rest sourced from reference TRBV28 and TRBJ2-5, is DVKVTQSSRYLVKRTGEKVFLECVQDMDHENMFWYRQDPGLGLRLIYFSYDVKMKEKGDIPEGYSVSREKKERFSLILESASTNQTSMYLCASSPGGGETQYFGPGTRLLVL.

The chain couples TRBV5-4 to TRBJ2-7; D possibly corresponds to TRBD2 (6 bases). V was pared by 4 bases and J by 7 bases, with 18 bases between. CDR3 length: 14 amino acids. CDR1 and CDR2 from the germline V gene are SGHNT and YYREEE (reference sequence). CDR3 coding DNA: TGTGCCAGCAGCCCGGATCTGGGGGGAAGGGAGCAGTACTTC. This translates into CASSPDLGGREQYF.

This clone was seen only once. The chain combines TRBV6-1 with TRBJ2-1; TRBD2 agrees at 9 bases. CDR1 MNHNS and CDR2 SASEGT come from the germline V gene. CDR3 size: 16 residues. Trimming at V came to 3 bases and at J to 6 bases, leaving 9 bases not matched to a gene. The CDR3 nucleotides read TGTGCCAGCAGTGACCCTCGGACTAGCGAGCGCAATGAGCAGTTCTTC. It yields the protein CASSDPRTSERNEQFF.

This sequence joins TRBV15 and TRBJ1-2; D ambiguous. V dropped 0 bases and J dropped 8 bases, with 10 bases sitting between them. CDR3 length: 13 amino acids. Germline CDR1 is LNHNV and CDR2 is YYDKDF (reference sequence). The CDR3, as DNA: TGTGCCACCAGCAGAGATGGGAGGGTGGGCTACACCTTC. Translation: CATSRDGRVGYTF.

V usage is TRBV7-2 and J usage is TRBJ1-2, with D possibly being TRBD1 (6 bases). Germline CDR1 and CDR2: SGHTA and FQGNSA. The ends were cut back, 5 bases at V and 3 bases at J, with 10 bases in the middle. This CDR3 has 13 residues. The CDR3, as DNA: TGTGCCAGCAGCCCACAGGGAGACTATGGCTACACCTTC. Residues: CASSPQGDYGYTF.

The chain links TRBV25-1 to TRBJ2-7; the match to TRBD2 covers 7 bases. This CDR3 contains 14 residues. Germline-derived CDR1 and CDR2 are MGHDK and SYGVNS. With 6 bases clipped from V and 0 bases from J, the junction kept 5 bases outside the gene matches. The CDR3 coding sequence is TGTGCCAGCAGCCCCTGGGGGGGCTCCTACGAGCAGTACTTC. Translation: CASSPWGGSYEQYF.

A word on this clone: This specimen includes other DNA sequences encoding the same CDR3. V is TRBV23-1 and J is TRBJ1-1, with a weak D call TRBD1 (6 bases). TRBV23-1 counts as an open reading frame of uncertain function. V lost 4 bases and J 4 bases, leaving 19 bases between the germline ends. The length of the CDR3 is 16 residues. The CDR3 reads CASSRRCEQGCTEAFF. The CDR3 region has the DNA TGCGCCAGCAGTCGCCGGTGTGAACAGGGATGCACTGAAGCTTTCTTT.

The chain combines TRBV30 with TRBJ1-1, with 7 bases lining up with TRBD1. CDR1 and CDR2 from the germline V gene are GTSNPN and SVGIG (reference sequence). This CDR3 contains 13 residues. Unmatched junction bases numbered 8, after V lost 5 bases and J lost 5 bases. This CDR3 is CAWYRGHGTEAFF. The CDR3 DNA sequence: TGTGCCTGGTACAGGGGACACGGGACTGAAGCTTTCTTT.

The chain uses TRBV6-6 and TRBJ1-4; TRBD1 might be the D (6 bases). Germline V gene lookup returns CDR1 MNHNY and CDR2 SVGAGI (reference sequence). CDR3 length: 14 amino acids. V was cut by 2 bases and J by 7 bases, with 11 bases left in between. The CDR3 here is CASSYRGAVEKLFF. CDR3 bases: TGTGCCAGCAGTTACCGGGGGGCTGTTGAAAAACTGTTTTTT.

The J gene is TRBJ1-2, the V gene TRBV19; D ambiguous. The germline gives CDR1 LNHDA, CDR2 SQIVND (reference sequence). This CDR3 region has 14 residues. Trimming cost V 4 bases and J 0 bases, with 9 bases left between them. In nucleotides, the CDR3 is TGTGCCAGTAGTAGCTGGCAAACTAACTATGGCTACACCTTC. As protein: CASSSWQTNYGYTF.

The gene calls are TRBV7-2 and TRBJ1-3; 9 nucleotides match TRBD1. This CDR3 spans 18 amino acids. Germline V lookup: CDR1 SGHTA, CDR2 FQGNSA. The J segment lost 7 bases and the V segment lost 8 bases, leaving 21 bases of the junction unmatched. For the CDR3, the DNA is TGTGCCAGCTCCCAGAACCTGTTACGAGGGACAGGGTTGAACACCATATATTTT. Translating gives CASSQNLLRGTGLNTIYF.

A single count supports this clone. V and J are TRBV6-5 and TRBJ1-2, with 8 bases matching TRBD1. The CDR3 has 13 residues. Germline assignment: CDR1 MNHEY and CDR2 SVGAGI. J lost 9 bases, V lost 2 bases, and 5 bases had no gene match. CDR3 in amino acids: CASSYPDRGSYTF. Written as DNA, the CDR3 is TGTGCCAGCAGTTACCCAGACAGGGGTAGCTACACCTTC.

About this clone itself: One end of the junction fails to match germline, which may point to a read error. The chain is built from TRBV28 and TRBJ1-5; D perhaps matches TRBD1 (5 bases). Germline loops: CDR1 MDHEN, CDR2 SYDVKM. This CDR3 comprises 14 residues. The CDR3, as DNA: TGTGCCAGCAGTCTGGGTTGGGGCAATCAGCCCCAGAATTTT. It specifies CASSLGWGNQPQNF.

This chain joins TRBV7-8 and TRBJ2-7; a weak D match, TRBD2 (5 bases). The CDR3 is 14 amino acids. Germline assignment: CDR1 SGHVS and CDR2 FQNEAQ. The germline V and J ends were trimmed by 2 bases and 4 bases, with 12 bases remaining between them. CDR3 sequence (DNA): TGTGCCAGCAGCTTATCGGACTCAGGTTACGAGCAGTACTTC. Translating gives CASSLSDSGYEQYF.

This clone came up once. The chain has TRBV27 and TRBJ1-6; D not certain. Trimming took off 2 bases at V and 0 bases at J, with 8 bases between the two ends. Germline V gene data show CDR1 as MNHEY and CDR2 as SMNVEV (reference sequence). The CDR3 spans 16 residues. In DNA form, the CDR3 reads TGTGCCAGCAGTTTAATTTCCAGCTCCTATAATTCACCCCTCCACTTT. Translating gives CASSLISSSYNSPLHF.

The rearrangement uses TRBV18 and TRBJ2-1; D is perhaps TRBD1 (6 bases). The length of the CDR3 is 15 residues. Trimming took 1 base from V and 5 from J, leaving 12 bases between them. Germline loops: CDR1 KGHSH, CDR2 LQKENI. CDR3: CASSPRPSGDNEQFF. The CDR3, as DNA: TGTGCCAGCTCACCACGACCCTCAGGGGACAATGAGCAGTTCTTC.

V is TRBV5-6 and J is TRBJ1-1, with a possible D match to TRBD1 (5 bases). The germline gives CDR1 SGHDT, CDR2 YYEEEE. V was shortened by 4 bases and J by 3 bases, with 19 bases between the two germline ends. The CDR3 spans 16 residues. The CDR3 is CASSRRQIRADTEAFF. Here the CDR3 DNA reads TGTGCCAGCAGCAGACGACAGATCCGGGCCGACACTGAAGCTTTCTTT.

The V call is TRBV10-3, the J call TRBJ1-2, with D unresolved. Trimming removed 3 bases at V and 8 bases at J, with 19 bases between. Germline V lookup: CDR1 ENHRY, CDR2 SYGVKD. The CDR3 has 15 amino acids. The CDR3 spells CAISDPDASRLGYTF. DNA for the CDR3: TGTGCCATCAGTGACCCCGATGCTAGCCGTTTAGGCTACACCTTC.

The V call is TRBV2, the J call TRBJ1-3; 8 nucleotides agree with TRBD1. The trim removed 6 bases at V and 0 bases at J, leaving 4 bases unmatched. Germline V lookup: CDR1 SNHLY, CDR2 FYNNEI. This CDR3 has 15 residues. The CDR3 here is CASRGQGGSGNTIYF. The CDR3 DNA reads TGTGCCAGCAGAGGACAGGGAGGCTCTGGAAACACCATATATTTT.